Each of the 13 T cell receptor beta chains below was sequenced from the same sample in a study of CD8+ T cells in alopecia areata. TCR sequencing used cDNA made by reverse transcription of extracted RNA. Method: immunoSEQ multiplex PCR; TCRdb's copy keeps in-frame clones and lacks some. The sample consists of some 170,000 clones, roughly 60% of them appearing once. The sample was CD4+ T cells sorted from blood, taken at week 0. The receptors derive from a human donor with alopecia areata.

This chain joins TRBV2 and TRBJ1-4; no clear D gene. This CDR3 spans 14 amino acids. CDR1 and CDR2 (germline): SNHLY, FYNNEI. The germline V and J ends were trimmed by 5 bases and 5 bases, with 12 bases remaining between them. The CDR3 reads CASSPGLSNEKLFF. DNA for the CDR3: TGTGCCAGCAGTCCTGGACTCTCCAATGAAAAACTGTTTTTT.

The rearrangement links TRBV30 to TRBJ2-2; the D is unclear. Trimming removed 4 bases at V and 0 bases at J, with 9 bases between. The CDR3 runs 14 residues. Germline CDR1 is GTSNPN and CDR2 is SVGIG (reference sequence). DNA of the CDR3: TGTGCCTGGATTCGCGGAGCGAACACCGGGGAGCTGTTTTTT. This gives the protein CAWIRGANTGELFF. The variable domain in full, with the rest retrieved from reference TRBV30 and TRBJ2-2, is SQTIHQWPATLVQPVGSPLSLECTVEGTSNPNLYWYRQAAGRGLQLLFYSVGIGQISSEVPQNLSASRPQDRQFILSSKKLLLSDSGFYLCAWIRGANTGELFFGEGSRLTVL.

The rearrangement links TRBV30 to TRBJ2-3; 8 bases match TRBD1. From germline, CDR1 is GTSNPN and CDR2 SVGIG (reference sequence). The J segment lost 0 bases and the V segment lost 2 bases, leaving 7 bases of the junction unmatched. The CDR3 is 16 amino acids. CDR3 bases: TGTGCCTGGAGTAGATTTACAGGGGGTAGCACAGATACGCAGTATTTT. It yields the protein CAWSRFTGGSTDTQYF.

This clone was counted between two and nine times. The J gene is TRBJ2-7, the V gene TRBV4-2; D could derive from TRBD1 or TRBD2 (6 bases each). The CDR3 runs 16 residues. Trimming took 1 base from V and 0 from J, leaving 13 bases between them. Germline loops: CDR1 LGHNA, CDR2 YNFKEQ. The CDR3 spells CASSQGGRGRSYEQYF. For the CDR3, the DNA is TGTGCCAGCAGCCAAGGGGGGCGGGGCCGCTCCTACGAGCAGTACTTC.

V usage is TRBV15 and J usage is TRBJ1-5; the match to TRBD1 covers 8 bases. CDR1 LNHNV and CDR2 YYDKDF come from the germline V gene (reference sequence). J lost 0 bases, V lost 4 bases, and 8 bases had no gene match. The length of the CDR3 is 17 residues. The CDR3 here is CATSIGQGAYSNQPQHF. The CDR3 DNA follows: TGTGCCACCAGCATTGGGCAGGGGGCTTATAGCAATCAGCCCCAGCATTTT.

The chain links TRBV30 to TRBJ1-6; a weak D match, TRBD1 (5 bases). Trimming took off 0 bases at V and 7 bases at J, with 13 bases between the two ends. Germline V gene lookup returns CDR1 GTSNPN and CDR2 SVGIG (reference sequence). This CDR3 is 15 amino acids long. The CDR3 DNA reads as TGTGCCTGGAGTGTATTCACAGGCGGGAATTCACCCCTCCACTTT. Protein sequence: CAWSVFTGGNSPLHF. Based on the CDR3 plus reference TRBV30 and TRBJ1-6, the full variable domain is SQTIHQWPATLVQPVGSPLSLECTVEGTSNPNLYWYRQAAGRGLQLLFYSVGIGQISSEVPQNLSASRPQDRQFILSSKKLLLSDSGFYLCAWSVFTGGNSPLHFGNGTRLTVT.

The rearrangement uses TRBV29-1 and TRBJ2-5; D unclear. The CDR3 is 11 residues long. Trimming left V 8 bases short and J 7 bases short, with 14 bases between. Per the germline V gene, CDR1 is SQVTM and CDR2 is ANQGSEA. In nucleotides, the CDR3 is TGCAGCCTTGGGGTCGGTGGGACCCAGTACTTC. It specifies CSLGVGGTQYF.

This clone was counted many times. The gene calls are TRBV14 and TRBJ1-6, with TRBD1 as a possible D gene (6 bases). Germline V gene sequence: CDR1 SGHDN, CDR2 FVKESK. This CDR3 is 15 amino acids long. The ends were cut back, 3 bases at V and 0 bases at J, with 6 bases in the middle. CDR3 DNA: TGTGCCAGCAGCCACAGGGGCTCCTATAATTCACCCCTCCACTTT. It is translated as CASSHRGSYNSPLHF.

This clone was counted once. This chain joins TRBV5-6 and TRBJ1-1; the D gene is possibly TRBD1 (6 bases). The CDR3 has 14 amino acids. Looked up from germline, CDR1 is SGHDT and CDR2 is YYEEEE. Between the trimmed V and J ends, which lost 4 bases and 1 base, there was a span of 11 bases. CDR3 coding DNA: TGTGCCAGCAGCAGGGGACACGAGAACACTGAAGCTTTCTTT. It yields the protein CASSRGHENTEAFF.

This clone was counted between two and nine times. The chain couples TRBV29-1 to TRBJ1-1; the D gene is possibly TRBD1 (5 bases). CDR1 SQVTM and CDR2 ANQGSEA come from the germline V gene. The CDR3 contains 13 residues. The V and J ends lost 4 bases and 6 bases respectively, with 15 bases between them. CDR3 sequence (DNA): TGCAGCGTTGTGGGCAGGGCATCCCCTGAAGCTTTCTTT. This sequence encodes CSVVGRASPEAFF.

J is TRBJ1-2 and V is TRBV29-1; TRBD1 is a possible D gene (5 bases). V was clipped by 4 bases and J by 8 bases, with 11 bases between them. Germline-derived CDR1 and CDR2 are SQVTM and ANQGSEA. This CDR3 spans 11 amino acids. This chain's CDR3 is CSVVNRRGYTF. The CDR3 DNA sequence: TGCAGCGTTGTAAACAGGAGAGGCTACACCTTC.

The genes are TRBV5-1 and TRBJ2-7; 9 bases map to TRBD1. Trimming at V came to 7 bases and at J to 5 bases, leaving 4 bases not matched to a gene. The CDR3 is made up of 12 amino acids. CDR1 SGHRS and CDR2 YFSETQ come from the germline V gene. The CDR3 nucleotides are TGCGCCAGCGGGACAGGGTCCCACGAGCAGTACTTC. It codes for CASGTGSHEQYF.

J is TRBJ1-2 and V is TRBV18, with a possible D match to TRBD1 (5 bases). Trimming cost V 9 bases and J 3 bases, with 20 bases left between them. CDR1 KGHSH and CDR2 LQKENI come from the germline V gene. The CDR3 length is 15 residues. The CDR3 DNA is TGTGCCAGTCAACCCACACCGGGGGTTGACTATGGCTACACCTTC. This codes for CASQPTPGVDYGYTF.